These 22 T cell receptor beta chains were sequenced from one sample in a study of blood T cell repertoires in COVID-19. Profiled with immunoSEQ multiplex PCR; TCRdb holds only in-frame clones, not every one. In the table there are approximately 270,000 clones, approximately 85% of which are singletons. The sample consisted of peripheral blood. These receptors originate from a human donor with COVID-19, enrolled during active disease. The donor label of this sample is uncertain.

V is TRBV12-3 or TRBV12-4 and J is TRBJ1-1; 7 bases match TRBD1. The CDR3 covers 13 residues. The V and J ends lost 6 bases and 6 bases, in that order; junction bases with no gene match: 7. DNA of the CDR3: TGTGCCAGCAGCCGATCAGGGGGACCTGAAGCTTTCTTT. Its translation: CASSRSGGPEAFF.

The chain employs TRBV5-1 and TRBJ2-3; 7 bases map to TRBD1. Germline values: CDR1 SGHRS, CDR2 YFSETQ. This CDR3 is built from 13 residues. V dropped 5 bases and J dropped 4; count of bases not matched to a gene: 4. The CDR3 sequence: CASRTTGADTQYF. Here the CDR3 DNA reads TGCGCCAGCAGGACCACAGGGGCAGATACGCAGTATTTT.

The chain has TRBV6-5 and TRBJ1-1; D call uncertain. The V gene lost 10 bases and the J gene lost 1 base, with 16 bases spanning the gap. The CDR3 has 14 residues. From germline, CDR1 is MNHEY and CDR2 SVGAGI. The CDR3 loop is CATRQAAANTEAFF. DNA of the CDR3: TGTGCCACCCGCCAGGCCGCAGCGAACACTGAAGCTTTCTTT.

The genes are TRBV2 and TRBJ2-7; 11 positions agree with TRBD1. V gave up 4 bases and J gave up 0 bases; unmatched junction bases: 2. Germline V lookup: CDR1 SNHLY, CDR2 FYNNEI. This CDR3 has 15 residues. In DNA, the CDR3 is TGTGCCAGCAGTGGGGACAGGGGGATCTCCTACGAGCAGTACTTC. Translated, it gives CASSGDRGISYEQYF.

The rearrangement links TRBV30 to TRBJ2-7; D call uncertain. Germline V lookup: CDR1 GTSNPN, CDR2 SVGIG (reference sequence). Trimming stripped 3 bases from V and 4 bases from J, with 10 bases between. This CDR3 is 12 amino acids long. For the CDR3, the DNA is TGTGCCTGGAGGGCTGGCACATACGAGCAGTACTTC. Encoded protein: CAWRAGTYEQYF.

The chain recombines TRBV6-5 with TRBJ1-3; D ambiguous. The CDR3 has 14 residues. Trimming stripped 7 bases from V and 4 bases from J, with 14 bases between. Germline CDR1 reads MNHEY; CDR2 reads SVGAGI. CDR3 nucleotides: TGTGCCAGCACCTCGAGCGGGAGAGGAAACACCATATATTTT. Its protein product is CASTSSGRGNTIYF.

The chain carries TRBV3-1 (or the pseudogene TRBV3-2) and TRBJ1-2; D unclear. CDR3 length: 15 residues. The germline V and J ends were trimmed by 1 base and 5 bases, with 14 bases remaining between them. Per germline, CDR1 LGHDT and CDR2 YNNKEL (reference sequence). The DNA of the CDR3 is TGTGCCAGCAGCCAAGCGACTTCTCGAAGGTATGGCTACACCTTC. Translating it yields CASSQATSRRYGYTF.

V gene TRBV29-1 combines with J gene TRBJ2-3, with 8 nucleotides matching TRBD2. V lost 4 bases, J lost 6 bases, and 9 bases stayed unmatched. Germline V gene data show CDR1 as SQVTM and CDR2 as ANQGSEA. CDR3 length: 14 residues. CDR3 sequence (DNA): TGCAGCGTTGTGCTAGCGGGTACACGGGATACGCAGTATTTT. This encodes CSVVLAGTRDTQYF.

The chain has TRBV5-1 and TRBJ2-5, with 7 bases fitting TRBD2. CDR3 length equals 17 residues. In germline, CDR1 is SGHRS, CDR2 YFSETQ. Losses at the gene ends were 1 base for V and 0 bases for J; bases not matched to a gene: 9. The CDR3 DNA follows: TGCGCCAGCAGCTTGTTCCGGGAGGTGTTCAACCAAGAGACCCAGTACTTC. The encoded protein is CASSLFREVFNQETQYF.

This clone was seen just once. This rearrangement joins TRBV3-1 (or the pseudogene TRBV3-2) to TRBJ1-3, with unresolved D. V was clipped by 2 bases and J by 0 bases, with 8 bases between them. In germline, CDR1 is LGHDT, CDR2 YNNKEL (reference sequence). This CDR3 has 15 residues. CDR3 sequence (DNA): TGTGCCAGCAGCCAATTAAGAGGCTCTGGAAACACCATATATTTT. Translating gives CASSQLRGSGNTIYF.

The J gene is TRBJ1-5, the V gene TRBV2; TRBD1 matches 7 bases. The CDR3 loop spans 16 amino acids. Germline-derived CDR1 and CDR2 are SNHLY and FYNNEI. V gave up 5 bases and J gave up 8 bases; unmatched junction bases: 15. CDR3 amino acids: CASSLNLGAQGEPQHF. As DNA, the CDR3 is TGTGCCAGCAGTCTCAACCTTGGGGCTCAGGGGGAGCCCCAGCATTTT.

The V and J genes are TRBV12-3 or TRBV12-4 and TRBJ2-1; no firm D call. This CDR3 has 13 residues. Trimming left V 7 bases short and J 6 bases short, with 13 bases between. The CDR3 sequence: CASTPIRGNEQFF. The CDR3 DNA is TGTGCCAGCACCCCAATACGAGGCAATGAGCAGTTCTTC.

This chain links TRBV5-6 with TRBJ2-3; possible D gene TRBD1, 5 bases. In germline, CDR1 is SGHDT, CDR2 YYEEEE. The CDR3 has 16 amino acids. The V gene lost 0 bases and the J gene lost 5 bases, with 16 bases spanning the gap. CDR3 sequence: CASSLGVDTGVDTQYF. CDR3 sequence (DNA): TGTGCCAGCAGCTTGGGGGTGGACACTGGAGTAGATACGCAGTATTTT.

Here the CDR3 reads CASSLQGLDSPLHF. The CDR3 DNA sequence: TGTGCCAGCAGCCTCCAGGGGTTGGATTCACCCCTCCACTTT. The chain couples TRBV7-9 to TRBJ1-6, with D maybe TRBD1 (6 bases). Trimming cost V 5 bases and J 8 bases, with 13 bases left between them. The CDR3 covers 14 residues. Germline V gives CDR1 SEHNR, CDR2 FQNEAQ (reference sequence). The variable domain in full, with the rest retrieved from reference TRBV7-9 and TRBJ1-6, is DTGVSQNPRHKITKRGQNVTFRCDPISEHNRLYWYRQTLGQGPEFLTYFQNEAQLEKSRLLSDRFSAERPKGSFSTLEIQRTEQGDSAMYLCASSLQGLDSPLHFGNGTRLTVT.

The rearrangement links TRBV19 to TRBJ1-2; 7 bases agree with TRBD1. Germline assignment: CDR1 LNHDA and CDR2 SQIVND (reference sequence). V shed 5 bases and J 7 bases; nucleotides not matched to a gene: 10. CDR3 length: 14 amino acids. The CDR3 here is CASSLRTGDGGYTF. Written as DNA, the CDR3 is TGTGCCAGTAGTCTCCGAACAGGGGACGGTGGCTACACCTTC.

The chain couples TRBV28 to TRBJ2-5; 9 bases are shared with TRBD1. Germline assignment: CDR1 MDHEN and CDR2 SYDVKM. J was trimmed by 3 bases and V by 6 bases; bases with no gene match: 14. This CDR3 is built from 17 residues. For the CDR3, the DNA is TGTGCCAGCAGGGACGCGGGACAGGGAGGGCCCAAAGAGACCCAGTACTTC. Protein: CASRDAGQGGPKETQYF. Full variable domain (outside the CDR3, taken from reference TRBV28 and TRBJ2-5): DVKVTQSSRYLVKRTGEKVFLECVQDMDHENMFWYRQDPGLGLRLIYFSYDVKMKEKGDIPEGYSVSREKKERFSLILESASTNQTSMYLCASRDAGQGGPKETQYFGPGTRLLVL.

This clone was seen a handful of times. The chain carries TRBV28 and TRBJ1-4; D is unclear. Germline-derived CDR1 and CDR2 are MDHEN and SYDVKM. V lost 9 bases, J lost 5 bases, and 13 bases lay in between. This CDR3 region has 13 residues. The CDR3 loop is CASLTIRNEKLFF. Written as DNA, the CDR3 is TGTGCCAGTCTCACAATAAGAAATGAAAAACTGTTTTTT.

The chain carries TRBV5-6 and TRBJ2-5; D not resolved. CDR3 length equals 16 residues. The V end was cut by 0 bases, the J end by 2 bases, with 14 bases between. Germline values: CDR1 SGHDT, CDR2 YYEEEE. In DNA form, the CDR3 reads TGTGCCAGCAGCTTGGAAGCAGGCAAGAATCAAGAGACCCAGTACTTC. Its translation is CASSLEAGKNQETQYF.

The V call is TRBV30, the J call TRBJ1-3; 9 bases map to TRBD1. With V trimmed by 4 bases and J by 2 bases, 3 bases remained unmatched. This CDR3 has 14 amino acids. The V gene's germline CDR1 is GTSNPN and CDR2 SVGIG (reference sequence). The CDR3 sequence is CAWTRQGAGNTIYF. CDR3 coding DNA: TGTGCCTGGACTAGACAGGGGGCTGGAAACACCATATATTTT.

This clone is a singleton in its sample. This chain joins TRBV6-5 and TRBJ2-1; 10 nucleotides line up with TRBD2. V shed 2 bases, J shed 9 bases, and the junction held 7 bases outside the gene matches. CDR1 MNHEY and CDR2 SVGAGI come from the germline V gene. The CDR3 has 15 amino acids. The chain's CDR3 is CASSYEGLANSEQFF. CDR3 sequence (DNA): TGTGCCAGCAGTTACGAGGGACTAGCGAACAGTGAGCAGTTCTTC.

J is TRBJ2-1 and V is TRBV28, with TRBD2 identical over 7 bases. This CDR3 comprises 15 residues. Germline CDR1 and CDR2: MDHEN and SYDVKM. Unmatched junction bases numbered 10, after V lost 6 bases and J lost 5 bases. The CDR3 DNA sequence: TGTGCCAGCAGCCCTCCGGGACTACTGGACAATGAGCAGTTCTTC. The encoded protein is CASSPPGLLDNEQFF. Full variable domain (rest looked up from reference TRBV28 and TRBJ2-1): DVKVTQSSRYLVKRTGEKVFLECVQDMDHENMFWYRQDPGLGLRLIYFSYDVKMKEKGDIPEGYSVSREKKERFSLILESASTNQTSMYLCASSPPGLLDNEQFFGPGTRLTVL.

The chain combines TRBV3-1 (or the pseudogene TRBV3-2) with TRBJ1-2; 8 nucleotides agree with TRBD1. J lost 8 bases, V lost 0 bases, and 5 bases had no gene match. CDR1 is LGHDT and CDR2 is YNNKEL in the germline V gene (reference sequence). The CDR3 sequence is 14 residues long. The CDR3 is CASSQEAAGGGYTF. DNA of the CDR3: TGTGCCAGCAGCCAAGAGGCGGCAGGGGGCGGCTACACCTTC.